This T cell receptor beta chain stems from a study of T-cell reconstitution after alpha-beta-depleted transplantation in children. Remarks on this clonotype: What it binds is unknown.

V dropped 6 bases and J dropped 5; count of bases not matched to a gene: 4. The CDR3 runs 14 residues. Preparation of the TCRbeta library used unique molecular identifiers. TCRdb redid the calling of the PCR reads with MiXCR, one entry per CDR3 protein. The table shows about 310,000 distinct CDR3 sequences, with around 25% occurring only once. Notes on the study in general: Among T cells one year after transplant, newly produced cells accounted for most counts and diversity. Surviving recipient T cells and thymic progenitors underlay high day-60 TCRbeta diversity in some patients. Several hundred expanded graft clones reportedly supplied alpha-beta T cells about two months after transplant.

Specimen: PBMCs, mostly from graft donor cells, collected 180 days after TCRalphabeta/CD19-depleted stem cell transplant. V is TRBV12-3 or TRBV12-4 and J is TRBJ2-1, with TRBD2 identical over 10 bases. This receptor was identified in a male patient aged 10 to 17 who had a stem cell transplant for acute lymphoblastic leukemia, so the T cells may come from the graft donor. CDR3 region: CASRIAGGHNEQFF. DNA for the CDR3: TGTGCCAGCAGAATAGCGGGAGGCCACAATGAGCAGTTCTTC.